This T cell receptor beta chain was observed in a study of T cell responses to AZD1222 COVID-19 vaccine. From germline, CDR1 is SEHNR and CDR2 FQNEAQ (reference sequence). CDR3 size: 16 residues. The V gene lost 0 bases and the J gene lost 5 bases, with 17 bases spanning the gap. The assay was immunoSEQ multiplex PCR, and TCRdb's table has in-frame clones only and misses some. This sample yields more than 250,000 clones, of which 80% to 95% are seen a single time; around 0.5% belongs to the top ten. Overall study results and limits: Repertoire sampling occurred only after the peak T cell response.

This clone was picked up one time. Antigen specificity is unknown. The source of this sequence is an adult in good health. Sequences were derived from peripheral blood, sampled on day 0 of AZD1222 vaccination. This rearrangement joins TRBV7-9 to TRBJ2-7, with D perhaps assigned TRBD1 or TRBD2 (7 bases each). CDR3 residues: CASSLARGGGLHEQYF. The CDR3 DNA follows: TGTGCCAGCAGCTTAGCGCGGGGAGGGGGCCTTCACGAGCAGTACTTC. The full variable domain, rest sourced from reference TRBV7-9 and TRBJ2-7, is DTGVSQNPRHKITKRGQNVTFRCDPISEHNRLYWYRQTLGQGPEFLTYFQNEAQLEKSRLLSDRFSAERPKGSFSTLEIQRTEQGDSAMYLCASSLARGGGLHEQYFGPGTRLTVT.